The clone carrying this TCR beta chain was seen many times. The antigen is unknown. This sample stems from a study of T cell repertoires in cytomegalovirus infection. On the study more broadly: TCR beta signatures that were public indicated CMV infection and matching HLA type. Study findings and constraints: CMV-specific TCR beta clonotypes restricted by HLA-C were the ones dominating the ex vivo response. Of the TCR beta families, the public ones yielded a cumulative frequency that identified carriers of CMV plus the relevant HLA.

Using its own MiXCR run on the reads, TCRdb lists one record per CDR3 protein. This sample has more than 150,000 distinct CDR3 sequences, with roughly a fifth found just once. This CDR3 contains 13 residues. Germline lookup yields CDR1 SGHTA and CDR2 FQGNSA. J gave up 5 bases and V 6 bases, and 5 bases lay outside the gene matches. The clonotype comes from a human donor in good health (CMV status not recorded). Some clones in this sample may be carry-over from other donors' samples. This chain links TRBV7-2 with TRBJ1-1, with 8 bases lining up with TRBD1. Material: PBMCs. The DNA for the CDR3 is TGTGCCAGCAGACGCGACAGGGGAACTGAAGCTTTCTTT. Protein: CASRRDRGTEAFF.